The rows below give T cell receptor beta chains drawn from one sample of a study of blood T cell repertoires in COVID-19. Sequencing used immunoSEQ multiplex PCR; TCRdb keeps in-frame clones, though not all of them. The data contain more than 200,000 clones, approximately 87% of them singletons. Sequenced input: peripheral blood. These receptors were taken from a woman between 50 and 59 years old with acute or convalescent COVID-19. CDR3s include the opening cysteine and the closing phenylalanine or tryptophan. D genes are given only for firm matches. Clone size is not always given. Where it is, it says once, few, many or a class for expanded clones.

TRBJ1-1 | TRBV11-3 | NA | NA | TGTGCCAGCAGCTTAGTCTACCCTGAAGCTTTCTTT | CASSLVYPEAFF
TRBJ2-1 | TRBV30 | NA | NA | TGTGCCTGGAGTGGGTACCGGACATCCTACAATGAGCAGTTCTTC | CAWSGYRTSYNEQFF
TRBJ2-1 | TRBV30 | NA | NA | TGTGCCTGGAACCGGGGAGGCTCCTACAATGAGCAGTTCTTC | CAWNRGGSYNEQFF
TRBJ1-2 | TRBV5-1 | NA | once | TGCGCCAGCAGCTTCGGGGGTTTGTATGGCTACACCTTC | CASSFGGLYGYTF
TRBJ1-5 | TRBV9 | NA | NA | TGTGCCAGCAGCGTATCAGCTCGGGGGCCCCAGCATTTT | CASSVSARGPQHF
TRBJ2-7 | TRBV7-9 | TRBD1 | NA | TGTGCCAGCAGCGCGACAGGGAGCGAGCAGTACTTC | CASSATGSEQYF
TRBJ2-7 | TRBV19 | TRBD1 | NA | TGTGCCAGTAGTACGACAGGGGACACCTACGAGCAGTACTTC | CASSTTGDTYEQYF
TRBJ1-1 | TRBV24-1 | NA | few | TGTGCCACCAGTAGGGGCGGTTTGGGTGCGACTGAAGCTTTCTTT | CATSRGGLGATEAFF
TRBJ1-2 | TRBV6-2/TRBV6-3 | TRBD1 | NA | TGTGCCAGCAGTTTCTTGGACAGGGTTGGCTACACCTTC | CASSFLDRVGYTF
TRBJ2-7 | TRBV5-5 | NA | NA | TGTGCCAGCAGCTGGGGGACATCACTCCCCTACGAGCAGTACTTC | CASSWGTSLPYEQYF
TRBJ1-2 | TRBV6-5 | NA | NA | TGTGCCAGCAGTCCAGGGGTAGGGTATGGCTACACCTTC | CASSPGVGYGYTF
TRBJ2-1 | TRBV7-3 | TRBD2 | NA | TGTGCCAGCAACGCCCCAGGGACTAGCGGGCCCAATGAGCAGTTCTTC | CASNAPGTSGPNEQFF
TRBJ1-1 | TRBV5-1 | NA | NA | TGCGCCAGCAGCTTGGGGGTTGGGGGCGTTGAAGCTTTCTTT | CASSLGVGGVEAFF
TRBJ1-3 | TRBV7-9 | NA | once | TGTGCCAGCAGCTTAGGGGTGGGCTTCTCTGGAAACACCATATATTTT | CASSLGVGFSGNTIYF
TRBJ1-2 | TRBV6-5 | NA | NA | TGTGCCAGCAGTTACCAACAGCCTGCTAACTATGGCTACACCTTC | CASSYQQPANYGYTF
TRBJ2-1 | TRBV9 | TRBD2 | few | TGTGCCAGCAGCGTAGCCCTGGCGGGGGGGTACAATGAGCAGTTCTTC | CASSVALAGGYNEQFF
TRBJ1-2 | TRBV4-3 | NA | NA | TGCGCCAGCAGCCAGGGGGGACCCTCCTATGGCTACACCTTC | CASSQGGPSYGYTF
TRBJ2-2 | TRBV13 | NA | NA | TGTGCCAGCAGCTTAGAAGGAGCCGGGGAGCTGTTTTTT | CASSLEGAGELFF
TRBJ1-6 | TRBV19 | NA | NA | TGTGCCAGTACCATCCGGGACTTAACTTCACCCCTCCACTTT | CASTIRDLTSPLHF
TRBJ2-1 | TRBV20-1 | NA | NA | TGCAGTGCTAGTGCCCCGACTCGTCTAGTCTACAATGAGCAGTTCTTC | CSASAPTRLVYNEQFF
TRBJ2-7 | TRBV19 | TRBD1 | NA | TGTGCCAGTAGCCGTCCGGGACAGGGGCCCTACGAGCAGTACTTC | CASSRPGQGPYEQYF
TRBJ2-1 | TRBV6-5 | TRBD2 | NA | TGTGCCAGCCAACTAGCGGGGGGGTACAATGAGCAGTTCTTC | CASQLAGGYNEQFF
TRBJ1-1 | TRBV19 | NA | NA | TGTGCCAGCCGAATCACCGTGGCAGTGAATGAAGCTTTCTTT | CASRITVAVNEAFF
TRBJ1-1 | TRBV7-9 | TRBD1 | few | TGTGCCAGCAAAAGGGGGCCGAACACTGAAGCTTTCTTT | CASKRGPNTEAFF
TRBJ2-1 | TRBV21-1 | NA | few | TGTGCCAGCAGCAAGCTACGGGTTACCTACAATGAGCAGTTCTTC | CASSKLRVTYNEQFF
TRBJ1-1 | TRBV28 | NA | NA | TGTGCCAGCAGTCTTCCGAACACTGAAGCTTTCTTT | CASSLPNTEAFF
TRBJ1-2 | TRBV4-3 | TRBD1 | NA | TGCGCCAGCAGCCTCCTGACAGGGAGCGGCTACACCTTC | CASSLLTGSGYTF
TRBJ1-1 | TRBV6-5 | NA | NA | TGTGCCAGCAGTAGCAGGGTGAACACTGAAGCTTTCTTT | CASSSRVNTEAFF
TRBJ2-3 | TRBV7-2 | NA | NA | TGTGCCAGCAGCTTATTGGGGGGAGTTCCCCCAGATACGCAGTATTTT | CASSLLGGVPPDTQYF
TRBJ1-2 | TRBV12-3/TRBV12-4 | TRBD1 | NA | TGTGCCAGCAGTTTCGGACAGGGTCGAGGCTACACCTTC | CASSFGQGRGYTF
TRBJ2-3 | TRBV19 | NA | NA | TGTGCCAGTAGGCGGTGGGGGGATGGCACAGATACGCAGTATTTT | CASRRWGDGTDTQYF
TRBJ1-2 | TRBV30 | NA | NA | TGTGCCTGGACCCGTGGTGACCCCGCGGATGGCTACACCTTC | CAWTRGDPADGYTF
TRBJ2-5 | TRBV5-4 | TRBD2 | NA | TGTGCCAGCAGCCCCGGACTAGCGGGGGAGACCCAGTACTTC | CASSPGLAGETQYF
TRBJ1-1 | TRBV7-2 | NA | NA | TGTGCCAGCAGCTCCTTGGGTATGGAGGCTTTCTTT | CASSSLGMEAFF
TRBJ2-3 | TRBV5-6 | NA | once | TGTGCCAGCAGCGGAGCGGCCAGCACAGATACGCAGTATTTT | CASSGAASTDTQYF
TRBJ1-4 | TRBV6-4 | TRBD1 | few | TGTGCCAGCAGTCCGGGACAGGGAAATGAAAAACTGTTTTTT | CASSPGQGNEKLFF
TRBJ1-5 | TRBV28 | NA | NA | TGTGCCAGCAGTTCGGGAGGGGGGAATCAGCCCCAGCATTTT | CASSSGGGNQPQHF
TRBJ2-7 | TRBV19 | NA | NA | TGTGCCAGTAGTATAGGGACAGCTTACGAGCAGTACTTC | CASSIGTAYEQYF
TRBJ2-5 | TRBV6-5 | NA | NA | TGTGCCAGCGGTACGAGAGAGACCCAGTACTTC | CASGTRETQYF
TRBJ2-7 | TRBV7-2 | NA | NA | TGTGCCAGCAGCATAGGGCCCTCCTCCTACGAGCAGTACTTC | CASSIGPSSYEQYF
TRBJ1-2 | TRBV6-2/TRBV6-3 | NA | NA | TGTGCCAGCAGCCCCAGGACAGTTCTAAGGGAACTAAACTATGGCTACACCTTC | CASSPRTVLRELNYGYTF
TRBJ2-5 | TRBV11-3 | NA | NA | TGTGCCAGCAGCCTCTGGGGGGCAGGGGGAGAGACCCAGTACTTC | CASSLWGAGGETQYF
TRBJ1-1 | TRBV18 | NA | NA | TGTGCCAGCTCACCAATCTTCGACAGGACCATGAACACTGAAGCTTTCTTT | CASSPIFDRTMNTEAFF
TRBJ1-5 | TRBV6-2/TRBV6-3 | NA | NA | TGTGCCAGCAGTTACTCAGGAGGGGGCAATCAGCCCCAGCATTTT | CASSYSGGGNQPQHF